This T cell receptor beta chain was found in a study of CD8 T cells in Susac syndrome. The sample holds one count of this clonotype. Reverse transcription of roughly 0.45 to 1 ug RNA was performed with random hexamers. TCRdb used MiXCR to reprocess the immunoSEQ multiplex PCR reads, holding one entry per CDR3 protein. This sample has roughly 300,000 distinct CDR3 sequences, with 70% to 90% found just once. TCR beta sequencing covered blood CD8+ and CD4+ T cells. The V end lost 1 base, the J end lost 0 bases, and 12 bases lay between the germline ends. This CDR3 region has 16 residues. The germline V gene has CDR1 SNHLY and CDR2 FYNNEI.

This chain joins TRBV2 and TRBJ1-2; D is ambiguous. The receptor was derived from a human donor with multiple sclerosis. Sample: CD8+ T cells from PBMCs. The CDR3 DNA reads as TGTGCCAGCAGTGAAGGGGAAGGCGCTACTAACTATGGCTACACCTTC. Amino acids: CASSEGEGATNYGYTF. The whole variable domain, filled in from reference TRBV2 and TRBJ1-2, reads EPEVTQTPSHQVTQMGQEVILRCVPISNHLYFYWYRQILGQKVEFLVSFYNNEISEKSEIFDDQFSVERPDGSNFTLKIRSTKLEDSAMYFCASSEGEGATNYGYTFGSGTRLTVV.